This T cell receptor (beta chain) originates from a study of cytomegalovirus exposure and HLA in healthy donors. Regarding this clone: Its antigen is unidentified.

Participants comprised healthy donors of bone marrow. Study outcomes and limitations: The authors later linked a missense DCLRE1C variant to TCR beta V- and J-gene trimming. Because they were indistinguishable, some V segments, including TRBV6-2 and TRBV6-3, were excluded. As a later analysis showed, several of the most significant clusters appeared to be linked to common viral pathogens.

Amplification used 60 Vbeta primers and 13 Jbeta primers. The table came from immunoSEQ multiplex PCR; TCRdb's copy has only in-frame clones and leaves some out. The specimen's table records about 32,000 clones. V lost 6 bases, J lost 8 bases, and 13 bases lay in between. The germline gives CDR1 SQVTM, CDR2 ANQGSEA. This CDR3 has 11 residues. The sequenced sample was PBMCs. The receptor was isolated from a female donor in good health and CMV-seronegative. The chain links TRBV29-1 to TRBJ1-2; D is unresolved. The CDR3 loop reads CSVLPRGGYTF. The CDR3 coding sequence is TGCAGCGTCTTGCCGCGAGGCGGCTACACCTTC.